This paragraph covers one T cell receptor beta chain sequence. Every PCR got spiked synthetic TCR analog templates. Clones were read by immunoSEQ multiplex PCR, and TCRdb kept only the in-frame ones, dropping some. The sample consists of about 120,000 clones, 80% to 90% of them appearing once. These data originate in a study of PD-L1 blockade in urothelial cancer. Time point meaning: peripheral blood 6 weeks after treatment start. The CDR3 contains 14 residues. The germline V gene encodes CDR1 SGHVS and CDR2 FNYEAQ. V lost 4 bases, J lost 7 bases, and 4 bases stayed unmatched. This material consisted of PBMCs, taken around atezolizumab (anti-PD-L1) treatment. The chain joins TRBV7-6 to TRBJ1-4; the match to TRBD1 covers 9 bases. This clonotype originated in a man aged 55 to 70 with urothelial cancer. CDR3 nucleotide sequence: TGTGCCAGCAGCTCTCCGGGACAGGGTGAAAAACTGTTTTTT. Its protein is CASSSPGQGEKLFF.